Sequencing of this T cell receptor (beta chain) was carried out in a study of cytomegalovirus exposure and HLA in healthy donors. Study-wide results and caveats: HLA alleles were associated with some 17,000 TCR beta sequences in a later analysis at 0.05 false discovery rate. In a later analysis, TCR beta V- and J-gene trimming showed a link to a missense DCLRE1C variant.

Worth noting for this clone: Its target is unknown.

Between the trimmed V and J ends, which lost 2 bases and 6 bases, there was a span of 14 bases. This CDR3 spans 15 amino acids. The germline V gene encodes CDR1 LNHDA and CDR2 SQIVND (reference sequence). Vbeta (60) and Jbeta (13) primers were used in the PCR. Libraries were prepared by immunoSEQ multiplex PCR; TCRdb keeps only in-frame clonotypes and omits some of them. The sample gives about 110,000 clones, 69% of which show up once; roughly 5.5% is in the top ten. The clonotype was recovered from a woman in her 70s in good health and CMV-seropositive. This sequence joins TRBV19 and TRBJ2-1; D is possibly TRBD2 (7 bases). The specimen sequenced was PBMCs. The CDR3 nucleotides read TGTGCCAGTAGTATACCTGGGGGGGCTAGCAATGAGCAGTTCTTC. Translated: CASSIPGGASNEQFF. Together with reference TRBV19 and TRBJ2-1, the CDR3 gives the full variable domain: DGGITQSPKYLFRKEGQNVTLSCEQNLNHDAMYWYRQDPGQGLRLIYYSQIVNDFQKGDIAEGYSVSREKKESFPLTVTSAQKNPTAFYLCASSIPGGASNEQFFGPGTRLTVL.